This T cell receptor beta chain stems from a study of beta chain features in type 1 diabetes. Whole-study results and caveats: A moderate, significant TCRB CDR3 shortening appeared in type 1 diabetes across four CD4+ subsets.

Since all of the isolated RNA was reverse transcribed, expressed TCRB transcripts were what got sequenced. This table comes from immunoSEQ multiplex PCR, and its TCRdb copy is limited to in-frame clones, with some not included. The sample lists 300,000 to 350,000 clones; roughly 13% were seen once. As for this clone: Its target is unknown.

The length of the CDR3 is 17 residues. CDR1 is LGHNA and CDR2 is YSLEER in the germline V gene. V was clipped by 8 bases and J by 1 base; unmatched bases: 13. The chain links TRBV4-3 to TRBJ2-1; 8 nucleotides match TRBD2. The sample taken for sequencing was naive CD4+ T cells from blood. The origin of this receptor is a woman younger than 35 with type 1 diabetes. CDR3 bases: TGCGCCAGCGGCCGACTTCACAGCGGGAGATCCTACAATGAGCAGTTCTTC. This translates into CASGRLHSGRSYNEQFF.